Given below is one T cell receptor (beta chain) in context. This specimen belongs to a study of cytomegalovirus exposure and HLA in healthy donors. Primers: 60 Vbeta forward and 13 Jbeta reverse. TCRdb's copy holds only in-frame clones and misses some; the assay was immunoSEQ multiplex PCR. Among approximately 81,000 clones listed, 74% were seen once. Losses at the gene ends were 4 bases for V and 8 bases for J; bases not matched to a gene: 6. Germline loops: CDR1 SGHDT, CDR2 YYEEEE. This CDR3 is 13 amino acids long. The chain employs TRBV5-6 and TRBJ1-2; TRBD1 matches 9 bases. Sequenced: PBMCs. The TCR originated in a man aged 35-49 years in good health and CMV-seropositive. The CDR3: CASSQDRGIGYTF. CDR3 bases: TGTGCCAGCAGCCAGGACAGGGGAATAGGCTACACCTTC.